The sample holds a few counts of the clone carrying this TCR beta chain. Its matching antigen is unknown. The entry originates in a study of regulatory T cells in long-lasting Graves disease. Study-level information: Persistent Graves' disease required over 5 years of antithyroid drugs and positive TSH receptor antibodies.

General study results and limits: Persistent patients shared more public clonotypes (approximately 2,800) than new patients (about 1,000).

According to the study, TCR beta libraries were built with iRepertoire HTBI primers and CDR3-region Arm-PCR. TCRdb independently ran MiXCR on the multiplex PCR reads; one entry per CDR3 protein. Of roughly 470,000 distinct CDR3 sequences listed, about 20% are singletons. The time point was: persistent/refractory GD, antithyroid drugs over 5 years with positive TRAb. Scientists built the TCR library using RNA that was extracted from PBMCs. The V end lost 1 base, the J end lost 9 bases, and 22 bases lay between the germline ends. The CDR3 totals 17 residues. Germline lookup yields CDR1 SGHTA and CDR2 FQGNSA.

This clonotype was sampled from a female donor with Graves disease. The genes are TRBV7-2 and TRBJ1-5; possibly TRBD1 for D (6 bases). The material was peripheral blood mononuclear cells (PBMCs), obtained when the disease was refractory, from a patient treated with antithyroid drugs. The CDR3 DNA follows: TGTGCCAGCAGCTTAGATGGGGGCTTGGGGGGGGGGTGGCCCCAGCATTTT. This gives the protein CASSLDGGLGGGWPQHF.